This T cell receptor beta chain came from a study of blood T cell repertoires in COVID-19. Study-level information: The cDNA or gDNA used as material had been derived from T cells, B-cell-depleted T cells, or PBMCs.

Original processing notes: The authors estimated nucleated cell counts from reference gene primer amplification. Measured with immunoSEQ multiplex PCR; TCRdb has only the in-frame clones, and not every one. V, J and clone size are those of that table, while D and trimming were read from the DNA. The top ten clones hold 0.5% to 0.65% of a sample with 160,000 or so clones, 80% of them seen once. This CDR3 has 13 amino acids. The rearrangement joins TRBV21-1 to TRBJ1-5; the DNA was not used to check the table's D call, TRBD1. TRBV21-1 is recorded as a pseudogene. Sequencing used peripheral blood. The TCR was taken from a man in his fifties or sixties with acute or convalescent COVID-19. CDR3 amino acids: CASRAAHSQAQHF. The CDR3 coding sequence is TGTGCTAGCAGGGCCGCTCACTCCCAGGCCCAGCATTTT.